The 12 T cell receptor beta chains presented below share a single source sample, sequenced in a study of blood T cell repertoires in COVID-19. Clones were read by immunoSEQ multiplex PCR, and TCRdb kept only the in-frame ones, dropping some. The repertoire includes roughly 35,000 clones, under 85% of them detected once, and just over 35% sits in the top ten. Sequencing was carried out using peripheral blood. These TCRs come from a man aged 80 or over with acute or convalescent COVID-19.

This sequence joins TRBV19 and TRBJ2-5; TRBD2 aligns across 10 bases. The V segment lost 1 base and the J segment 0 bases; nucleotides outside the gene matches: 5. Per the germline V gene, CDR1 is LNHDA and CDR2 is SQIVND (reference sequence). The CDR3 covers 17 residues. The CDR3 DNA reads TGTGCCAGTAGTATAGGAGCGGGGGGGCCCTACCAAGAGACCCAGTACTTC. Translated: CASSIGAGGPYQETQYF. The variable domain in full, with the rest retrieved from reference TRBV19 and TRBJ2-5, is DGGITQSPKYLFRKEGQNVTLSCEQNLNHDAMYWYRQDPGQGLRLIYYSQIVNDFQKGDIAEGYSVSREKKESFPLTVTSAQKNPTAFYLCASSIGAGGPYQETQYFGPGTRLLVL.

The chain recombines TRBV7-2 with TRBJ1-5; D gene ambiguous. The germline CDR1 and CDR2 sequences are SGHTA and FQGNSA. This CDR3 region has 13 residues. Between the trimmed V and J ends, which lost 5 bases and 4 bases, there was a span of 9 bases. The CDR3 here is CASSQVQNQPQHF. The CDR3 nucleotides read TGTGCCAGCAGCCAAGTCCAGAATCAGCCCCAGCATTTT.

The V gene is TRBV5-8, the J gene TRBJ2-7; 10 bases match TRBD2. CDR1 and CDR2 from the germline V gene are SGHTS and YDEGEE. V gave up 3 bases and J gave up 7 bases; unmatched junction bases: 10. This CDR3 region has 15 residues. CDR3: CASSSGLAARGEQYF. The CDR3, as DNA: TGTGCCAGCAGCTCAGGACTAGCGGCCAGGGGGGAGCAGTACTTC. Full variable domain (outside the CDR3, taken from reference TRBV5-8 and TRBJ2-7): EAGVTQSPTHLIKTRGQQATLRCSPISGHTSVYWYQQALGLGLQFLLWYDEGEERNRGNFPPRFSGRQFPNYSSELNVNALELEDSALYLCASSSGLAARGEQYFGPGTRLTVT.

The genes are TRBV6-5 and TRBJ2-5, with 8 bases fitting TRBD2. This CDR3 contains 15 residues. CDR1 and CDR2 from the germline V gene are MNHEY and SVGAGI. J was trimmed by 3 bases and V by 7 bases; bases with no gene match: 10. CDR3 nucleotides: TGTGCCAGCACCCGGGGCGGGGGGCTAGAAGAGACCCAGTACTTC. This codes for CASTRGGGLEETQYF.

The chain recombines TRBV5-4 with TRBJ2-1; 7 bases map to TRBD1. CDR3 length: 15 residues. The germline V gene encodes CDR1 SGHNT and CDR2 YYREEE (reference sequence). After removal of 5 bases from V and 0 bases from J, the junction contained 5 bases not matched to a gene. CDR3 DNA: TGTGCCAGCAGTGTGACAGGGCGCTCCTACAATGAGCAGTTCTTC. The encoded protein is CASSVTGRSYNEQFF.

This clone was counted a few times. This chain uses TRBV19 with TRBJ2-7; D perhaps matches TRBD1 (5 bases). Trimming left V 3 bases short and J 2 bases short, with 14 bases between. This CDR3 region has 15 residues. Looked up from germline, CDR1 is LNHDA and CDR2 is SQIVND (reference sequence). As DNA, the CDR3 is TGTGCCAGTAGTATGGGGCAGAGTCTGCCCTACGAGCAGTACTTC. This translates into CASSMGQSLPYEQYF.

V usage is TRBV7-9 and J usage is TRBJ2-7; TRBD1 matches 8 bases. Trimming cost V 2 bases and J 0 bases; bases outside gene matches: 15. The CDR3 runs to 19 residues. Germline V lookup: CDR1 SEHNR, CDR2 FQNEAQ (reference sequence). The CDR3 is CASSLWSGRTGRSSYEQYF. The CDR3, as DNA: TGTGCCAGCAGCTTATGGTCGGGTAGGACAGGGCGGAGCTCCTACGAGCAGTACTTC.

The gene calls are TRBV2 and TRBJ2-3, with D perhaps TRBD2 (6 bases). Germline CDR1 reads SNHLY; CDR2 reads FYNNEI. The CDR3 has 14 residues. Trimming left V 8 bases short and J 0 bases short, with 12 bases between. The CDR3: CASGVGTSTDTQYF. CDR3 nucleotides: TGTGCCAGCGGTGTCGGGACTAGCACAGATACGCAGTATTTT.

This chain uses TRBV9 with TRBJ1-1; 8 nucleotides align to TRBD1. CDR3 length: 16 amino acids. Per germline, CDR1 SGDLS and CDR2 YYNGEE. With 4 bases clipped from V and 7 bases from J, the junction kept 15 bases outside the gene matches. The CDR3 loop is CASSPRAIRGHGEAFF. The CDR3 DNA reads as TGTGCCAGCAGCCCCCGAGCAATCAGGGGGCATGGTGAAGCTTTCTTT.

The chain is built from TRBV11-2 and TRBJ1-1, with D possibly being TRBD1 (5 bases). This CDR3 has 14 residues. Germline assignment: CDR1 SGHAT and CDR2 FQNNGV. The V gene lost 5 bases and the J gene lost 6 bases, with 16 bases spanning the gap. CDR3 coding DNA: TGTGCCAGCAGCATAATCGGGGGGGTGTCTGAAGCTTTCTTT. Amino acids: CASSIIGGVSEAFF.

A few counts support this clone. V gene TRBV18 combines with J gene TRBJ2-5; 7 bases are a match to TRBD1. V lost 0 bases to trimming and J lost 4 bases; unmatched junction nucleotides: 5. The CDR3 length is 15 residues. CDR1 KGHSH and CDR2 LQKENI come from the germline V gene. CDR3 coding DNA: TGTGCCAGCTCACCACCGGAAGGGGGCGGAGAGACCCAGTACTTC. It specifies CASSPPEGGGETQYF.

V and J are TRBV6-2 or TRBV6-3 and TRBJ2-3, with 7 bases matching TRBD1. V trimming: 4 bases; J trimming: 3 bases; junction bases outside the gene matches: 10. CDR3 size: 16 residues. Germline assignment: CDR1 MNHEY and CDR2 SVGEGT. The CDR3 is CASSSRPQGLTDTQYF. CDR3 sequence (DNA): TGTGCCAGCAGTTCCCGCCCACAGGGGTTAACAGATACGCAGTATTTT.